A single sample gave rise to the 17 T cell receptor beta chains below, sequenced in a study of blood T cell repertoires in COVID-19. Sequencing was performed with immunoSEQ multiplex PCR; in TCRdb, only in-frame clones are kept and a portion is missing. The table has 60,000 or so clones, around four fifths seen once. Sequenced material: peripheral blood. Source of these receptors: a man in his 60s with acute or convalescent COVID-19.

This chain links TRBV4-1 with TRBJ2-2; 10 nucleotides line up with TRBD2. This CDR3 has 16 residues. CDR1 is MGHRA, CDR2 YSYEKL, per germline. Trimming cost V 0 bases and J 6 bases; bases outside gene matches: 4. This CDR3 reads CASSQEGSGGPGELFF. The CDR3 region has the DNA TGCGCCAGCAGCCAAGAGGGTAGCGGGGGGCCCGGGGAGCTGTTTTTT.

The rearrangement links TRBV5-1 to TRBJ1-1, with TRBD1 matching 7 bases. Germline loops: CDR1 SGHRS, CDR2 YFSETQ. Trimming cost V 6 bases and J 2 bases; bases outside gene matches: 4. The CDR3 runs 13 residues. Here the CDR3 DNA reads TGCGCCAGCATGACAGGGCTTAACACTGAAGCTTTCTTT. Protein sequence: CASMTGLNTEAFF.

This rearrangement joins TRBV9 to TRBJ2-5; 8 nucleotides align to TRBD2. V trimming: 3 bases; J trimming: 5 bases; junction bases outside the gene matches: 6. From germline, CDR1 is SGDLS and CDR2 YYNGEE. The CDR3 is 14 residues long. The CDR3 DNA sequence: TGTGCCAGCAGCGCAGACCCGGGGGGGGAGACCCAGTACTTC. Amino acids: CASSADPGGETQYF.

A remark on this clone: An end of the junction does not agree with germline; a read error may underlie this. CDR3 loop: CASSVGGSPILSF. As DNA, the CDR3 is TGTGCCAGCAGCGTCGGAGGATCTCCTATTTTATCTTTT. The rearrangement joins TRBV5-4 to TRBJ1-3; D is uncertain. The CDR3 length is 13 residues. Germline lookup yields CDR1 SGHNT and CDR2 YYREEE (reference sequence).

The V call is TRBV10-3, the J call TRBJ2-7; D gene unclear. CDR1 is ENHRY, CDR2 SYGVKD, per germline. Trimming shortened V by 10 bases and J by 2 bases, and 9 bases separated the two germline ends. This CDR3 region has 11 residues. CDR3 nucleotides: TGTGCCACGGCGCTAGCCTACGAGCAGTACTTC. It yields the protein CATALAYEQYF.

V and J are TRBV2 and TRBJ1-2; 7 positions match TRBD1. J gave up 7 bases and V 6 bases, and 8 bases lay outside the gene matches. The CDR3 totals 13 residues. Germline values: CDR1 SNHLY, CDR2 FYNNEI. CDR3 coding DNA: TGTGCCAGCAGCGCGGACAGGTCCCCTGGCTACACCTTC. The encoded protein is CASSADRSPGYTF. The variable domain in full, with the rest retrieved from reference TRBV2 and TRBJ1-2, is EPEVTQTPSHQVTQMGQEVILRCVPISNHLYFYWYRQILGQKVEFLVSFYNNEISEKSEIFDDQFSVERPDGSNFTLKIRSTKLEDSAMYFCASSADRSPGYTFGSGTRLTVV.

The gene calls are TRBV7-9 and TRBJ1-1; the D gene is possibly TRBD1 (6 bases). The V gene lost 5 bases and the J gene lost 0 bases, with 10 bases spanning the gap. The germline gives CDR1 SEHNR, CDR2 FQNEAQ (reference sequence). This CDR3 is 14 amino acids long. CDR3 nucleotide sequence: TGTGCCAGCAGCGAACAGGGTTTGAACACTGAAGCTTTCTTT. Its translation: CASSEQGLNTEAFF.

The chain couples TRBV19 to TRBJ2-6; D remains ambiguous. Trimming took 3 bases from V and 1 from J, leaving 13 bases between them. The germline V gene has CDR1 LNHDA and CDR2 SQIVND (reference sequence). The CDR3 covers 17 residues. CDR3 sequence reads: CASSISRGRSGANVLTF. The DNA of the CDR3 is TGTGCCAGTAGTATTTCTCGCGGTAGGTCTGGGGCCAACGTCCTGACTTTC.

The chain is built from TRBV5-1 and TRBJ2-7, with 7 bases matching TRBD1. Germline lookup yields CDR1 SGHRS and CDR2 YFSETQ. The CDR3 spans 15 residues. The ends lost 0 bases at V and 6 bases at J; junction bases unmatched: 9. The DNA for the CDR3 is TGCGCCAGCAGCTTGGTGACCGGGACAGATGGCGAGCAGTACTTC. Its translation is CASSLVTGTDGEQYF.

This clone was counted once. The chain combines TRBV5-1 with TRBJ1-1, with D unclear. CDR3 size: 14 residues. Per the germline V gene, CDR1 is SGHRS and CDR2 is YFSETQ. The germline V and J ends were trimmed by 6 bases and 2 bases, with 14 bases remaining between them. CDR3 sequence (DNA): TGCGCCAGCAAGCCAATAGAGGGCAACACTGAAGCTTTCTTT. It encodes CASKPIEGNTEAFF.

The V and J genes are TRBV27 and TRBJ1-5; tentatively, D is TRBD1 (6 bases). Germline CDR1 and CDR2: MNHEY and SMNVEV (reference sequence). V was clipped by 5 bases and J by 4 bases, with 18 bases between them. The CDR3 runs to 16 residues. As DNA, the CDR3 is TGTGCCAGCAGTCCGACAGGCCTTTTCGAAAATCAGCCCCAGCATTTT. It encodes CASSPTGLFENQPQHF.

The V call is TRBV7-9, the J call TRBJ2-3; 8 bases are a match to TRBD2. The CDR3 is 18 residues long. Germline lookup yields CDR1 SEHNR and CDR2 FQNEAQ (reference sequence). V was clipped by 5 bases and J by 5 bases; unmatched bases: 18. CDR3 sequence: CASSPQAGSGGPGDTQYF. The DNA for the CDR3 is TGTGCCAGCAGCCCCCAAGCGGGGAGCGGGGGCCCGGGAGATACGCAGTATTTT.

The V and J genes are TRBV7-2 and TRBJ1-5, with 8 bases matching TRBD1. Germline V gene data show CDR1 as SGHTA and CDR2 as FQGNSA. The length of the CDR3 is 15 residues. V lost 1 base and J lost 11; bases outside the gene matches: 10. Here the CDR3 reads CASSLGSTGVETQHF. The CDR3 bases are TGTGCCAGCAGCTTAGGATCGACAGGGGTGGAAACCCAGCATTTT. Based on the CDR3 plus reference TRBV7-2 and TRBJ1-5, the full variable domain is GAGVSQSPSNKVTEKGKDVELRCDPISGHTALYWYRQSLGQGLEFLIYFQGNSAPDKSGLPSDRFSAERTGGSVSTLTIQRTQQEDSAVYLCASSLGSTGVETQHFGDGTRLSIL.

The chain carries TRBV21-1 and TRBJ2-5; the listed D gene, TRBD2, was not tested against the DNA. TRBV21-1 is a documented pseudogene. The CDR3 has 16 amino acids. CDR3 in amino acids: CASSKECSGVWETQYF. DNA for the CDR3: TGTGCCAGCAGCAAAGAGTGTAGCGGGGTTTGGGAGACCCAGTACTTC.

The V call is TRBV19, the J call TRBJ2-7; tentatively, D is TRBD2 (6 bases). The CDR3 is 11 amino acids. Germline CDR1 and CDR2: LNHDA and SQIVND (reference sequence). The germline V and J ends were trimmed by 6 bases and 7 bases, with 10 bases remaining between them. The CDR3 spells CASSPGTEQYF. The CDR3 region has the DNA TGTGCCAGTAGCCCCGGGACTGAGCAGTACTTC.

The J gene is TRBJ1-4, the V gene TRBV29-1; maybe TRBD1 (6 bases). From germline, CDR1 is SQVTM and CDR2 ANQGSEA. The length of the CDR3 is 13 residues. Trimming removed 7 bases at V and 5 bases at J, with 14 bases between. In DNA form, the CDR3 reads TGCAGCGGCCTAACAGGGTTCAATGAAAAACTGTTTTTT. Protein: CSGLTGFNEKLFF.

This clone appeared a few times. V is TRBV18 and J is TRBJ1-1; D possibly corresponds to TRBD1 (6 bases). The CDR3 spans 14 residues. Looked up from germline, CDR1 is KGHSH and CDR2 is LQKENI. Between the trimmed V and J ends, which lost 2 bases and 5 bases, there was a span of 12 bases. The DNA of the CDR3 is TGTGCCAGCTCACCAACACAGCAGGGGACTGAAGCTTTCTTT. This gives the protein CASSPTQQGTEAFF.